The 9 T cell receptor beta chains below all came from one sample that was sequenced in a study of beta chain features in type 1 diabetes (dated 2018 in TCRdb). General study outcomes and caveats: In all four CD4+ subsets, TCRB CDR3 length was moderately but significantly shorter in type 1 diabetes patients.

Antigens of these TCRs are unknown. Libraries came from the immunoSEQ multiplex PCR assay. The High Capacity cDNA Reverse Transcription Kit was used to reverse transcribe all of the isolated RNA, meaning that expressed TCRB transcripts were what got sequenced. The immuneACCESS repertoire file appears here via TCRdb, limited to in-frame rearrangements. These files lack a portion of the clones; in checked studies, under half of the deficit traces to unresolved V genes, and the cause of the others is not known. The sample profile shows over 200,000 clones; around 9.9% of them were found once. The top ten hold 0.017% of the sample. Sample: naive CD4+ T cells from blood. The label giving this sample's cell subset or site can be read as: true naive CD4+ T cells. Every receptor here comes from a man aged 30-40 years with type 1 diabetes.

This clone was counted a few times. The J gene is TRBJ1-6, the V gene TRBV30; the D gene is possibly TRBD1 (5 bases). The CDR3 loop spans 11 amino acids. Trimming took off 2 bases at V and 11 bases at J, with 7 bases between the two ends. Germline V gives CDR1 GTSNPN, CDR2 SVGIG (reference sequence). CDR3 amino acids: CAWSTGTPLHF. CDR3 coding DNA: TGTGCCTGGAGTACAGGAACACCCCTCCACTTT.

This clone was seen more than once but under ten times. The chain uses TRBV6-4 and TRBJ2-1; 10 bases are a match to TRBD2. With V trimmed by 8 bases and J by 5 bases, 9 bases remained unmatched. The CDR3 runs to 15 residues. Looked up from germline, CDR1 is MRHNA and CDR2 is SNTAGT. DNA of the CDR3: TGTGCCAGCGCCTCGGTAGCGGGGGGCAACAATGAGCAGTTCTTC. It is translated as CASASVAGGNNEQFF.

This clone came up a few times. This chain uses TRBV7-3 with TRBJ2-7; 7 bases match TRBD1. The germline CDR1 and CDR2 sequences are SGHTA and FQGTGA. V lost 2 bases and J lost 0; bases outside the gene matches: 4. This CDR3 has 15 residues. This CDR3 is CASSLSGGFSYEQYF. The CDR3 DNA is TGTGCCAGCAGCTTATCAGGGGGATTCTCCTACGAGCAGTACTTC.

Concerning this clone itself: Additional DNA sequences in this sample encode the identical CDR3. The chain's CDR3 is CASSVGGRGYQETQYF. The CDR3 nucleotides read TGTGCCAGCAGCGTAGGGGGCAGGGGATACCAAGAGACCCAGTACTTC. The V and J genes are TRBV9 and TRBJ2-5; perhaps TRBD1 as D (6 bases). The germline V and J ends were trimmed by 0 bases and 0 bases, with 12 bases remaining between them. The CDR3 sequence is 16 residues long. The germline V gene has CDR1 SGDLS and CDR2 YYNGEE.

The chain recombines TRBV2 with TRBJ1-5; the match to TRBD1 covers 9 bases. This CDR3 comprises 14 residues. Germline CDR1 SNHLY, CDR2 FYNNEI. After removal of 5 bases from V and 4 bases from J, the junction contained 3 bases not matched to a gene. CDR3 protein: CASSIGQGNQPQHF. CDR3 sequence (DNA): TGTGCCAGCAGTATCGGACAGGGGAATCAGCCCCAGCATTTT. Full variable domain (outside the CDR3, taken from reference TRBV2 and TRBJ1-5): EPEVTQTPSHQVTQMGQEVILRCVPISNHLYFYWYRQILGQKVEFLVSFYNNEISEKSEIFDDQFSVERPDGSNFTLKIRSTKLEDSAMYFCASSIGQGNQPQHFGDGTRLSIL.

This clone has just a few counts. CDR3 region: CSVERRSTEAFF. CDR3 DNA: TGCAGCGTTGAGCGACGGAGCACTGAAGCTTTCTTT. The chain recombines TRBV29-1 with TRBJ1-1, with D unresolved. Germline CDR1 reads SQVTM; CDR2 reads ANQGSEA. V was cut by 3 bases and J by 4 bases, with 9 bases left in between. This CDR3 is built from 12 residues.

The chain links TRBV18 to TRBJ2-1; unclear D gene. V lost 6 bases, J lost 8 bases, and 14 bases lay in between. The CDR3 spans 13 residues. Germline-derived CDR1 and CDR2 are KGHSH and LQKENI. CDR3 residues: CASSRRSGDEQFF. CDR3 in DNA: TGTGCCAGCTCCCGCAGGTCCGGCGATGAGCAGTTCTTC.

The V call is TRBV9, the J call TRBJ2-1; no firm D call. V lost 2 bases and J 9 bases, leaving 12 bases between the germline ends. This CDR3 comprises 13 residues. Germline loops: CDR1 SGDLS, CDR2 YYNGEE. The chain's CDR3 is CASSVSSRGEQFF. CDR3 coding DNA: TGTGCCAGCAGCGTCTCTAGTAGAGGTGAGCAGTTCTTC.

This clone has just a few counts. This rearrangement joins TRBV16 to TRBJ1-1; perhaps TRBD1 as D (5 bases). From germline, CDR1 is KGHSY and CDR2 FQNENV. The CDR3 runs to 14 residues. V was trimmed by 4 bases and J by 0 bases, leaving 9 bases between them. This CDR3 is CASSPRQLNTEAFF. The CDR3 DNA is TGTGCCAGCAGCCCAAGACAGTTGAACACTGAAGCTTTCTTT. Drawing the rest from reference TRBV16 and TRBJ1-1, the complete variable domain is GEEVAQTPKHLVRGEGQKAKLYCAPIKGHSYVFWYQQVLKNEFKFLISFQNENVFDETGMPKERFSAKCLPNSPCSLEIQATKLEDSAVYFCASSPRQLNTEAFFGQGTRLTVV.